The source of this T cell receptor beta chain is a study of blood T cell repertoires in COVID-19 (dated by TCRdb to between 2020 and 2021). General notes on the study: Samples from collaborators originated in the United States, Italy and Spain and spanned both the acute and convalescent phases of COVID-19. The material from the prospective study consisted of cDNA or gDNA derived from T cells, B-cell-depleted T cells, or PBMCs. Subjects who had been exposed to COVID-19, were actively infected with it, or had recovered from it provided the deeply sampled blood TCRbeta repertoires that made up the dataset. A freely available public database, intended as a resource for researchers studying the immune response to SARS-CoV-2, is where the repertoires were released. Samples came from the ongoing ImmuneRACE study (first 160 participants) plus 1,254 subjects from 6 global collaborators. Sample metadata almost always included a de-identified subject ID, COVID-19 status, age in years and sex. HLA class I and class II types, where available, came from metadata supplied by the sample provider rather than from assay-based typing.

At the junction V is shortened by 2 bases and J by 4 bases; bases outside the gene matches: 4. The CDR3, from cysteine to phenylalanine, totals 14 residues. The only DNA kept is the CDR3, 42 bases in frame from the first base. CDR1 and CDR2, per the germline V gene (reference sequence), are MNHNY and SVGAGI. Comment on this clone: Its binding antigen is unknown. No quality values exist for individual bases; no much larger clone is one base distant.

TCRbeta CDR3 regions were amplified from genomic DNA by means of the immunoSEQ Assay, a bias-controlled multiplex PCR. Concerning the study's data processing: Nucleated cell counts per sample were estimated from amplification of reference gene primers within the assay. To quantify the absolute abundance of each unique TCRbeta CDR3 rearrangement, sequence reads were collapsed and filtered. For each sample, productive Simpson clonality was calculated as the square root of Simpson's diversity index across productive rearrangements. Here the immuneACCESS table is served through TCRdb, limited to in-frame sequences with V and J called. Missing clones are a known gap in these copies; in checked studies unresolved V genes cover under half, and the rest lacks a known reason. V and J calls and clone size are as listed in that table; D and trimming were resolved from the DNA. The sample table lists under 300,000 clones, about 83% of them with a count of one. The leading ten clones occupy approximately 1.8% of the sample.

Overall study results and their limits: Clinical and demographic metadata were provided uncurated, with the amount varying by source and participant.

Another Seattle source contributed samples from volunteer blood donors who had recovered from COVID-19. Collaborating institutions collected whole blood in K2EDTA tubes following their own protocols. For TCRbeta analysis, collaborators shipped samples as frozen whole blood, isolated PBMCs, or DNA extracted from either of those sample types. Rearrangement joined TRBV6-6 to TRBJ1-1, with 7 middle bases fitting TRBD1. The sample taken for sequencing was peripheral blood. This TCR was sampled from a man aged 30 to 45 who had recovered from COVID-19. The base sequence is TGTGCCAGCAGTTACCTTACAGGGGCCACTGAAGCTTTCTTT. Its protein is CASSYLTGATEAFF.